This is a list of T cell receptor beta chains from one sample in a study of response to subunit inactivated influenza vaccine. Using its own MiXCR run on the RT-PCR reads, TCRdb lists one record per CDR3 protein. Of 710,000 or so distinct CDR3 sequences in the sample, around 14% were seen once. Material: PBMCs from blood, obtained roughly 12 days after vaccination. All receptors come from a man between 50 and 59 years old who received an inactivated influenza vaccine. Both conserved end residues are trimmed from each CDR3. Fields, in order: J gene, V gene, CDR3 length, CDR3 protein.

>TRBJ2-7|TRBV30|14
AWRSIRLATFYEQY
>TRBJ2-4|TRBV2|17
ASSSLAGVSGRRKNIQY
>TRBJ2-7|TRBV12-3/TRBV12-4|13
ASRPTGESSYEQY
>TRBJ1-2|TRBV7-2|11
ASSDYQGYGYT
>TRBJ2-2|TRBV10-2|12
ASRPNMNTGELF
>TRBJ2-4|TRBV7-9|15
ASSLEIAVRGGDIQY
>TRBJ2-3|TRBV6-4|14
ASSVLAGVPTDTQY
>TRBJ2-1|TRBV15|13
ATSSFRGAYNEQF
>TRBJ2-2|TRBV28|15
ASSPPGLAGTAGELF
>TRBJ2-7|TRBV24-1|10
ATQDRYYEQY
>TRBJ1-1|TRBV29-1|11
SVIQGSNTEAF
>TRBJ2-7|TRBV7-2|12
ASSQIAGVNEQY
>TRBJ2-7|TRBV7-9|11
ASSLVTGTEQY
>TRBJ2-1|TRBV6-1|14
ASSTPSASSYNEQF
>TRBJ1-5|TRBV28|12
ASSRDRPNQPQH
>TRBJ2-1|TRBV12-3/TRBV12-4|10
ASTGGNRGQF
>TRBJ2-2|TRBV5-6|14
ASSAGLAGVFGELF
>TRBJ1-1|TRBV20-1|12
SARYFAGNTEAF
>TRBJ2-2|TRBV10-3|13
AITPDPSGTGELF
>TRBJ1-1|TRBV29-1|11
SVGTGVEAEAF
>TRBJ2-5|TRBV7-2|14
ASRSGLAGRVETQY
>TRBJ1-1|TRBV5-1|11
ASSYRGGREAF
>TRBJ1-3|TRBV7-9|14
ASSLVRMGSGNTIY
>TRBJ2-2|TRBV6-1|14
ASRRLWDKGPGELF
>TRBJ1-2|TRBV10-3|14
AISEPESGFSYGYT
>TRBJ2-1|TRBV29-1|11
SAGHVAGGEQF
>TRBJ2-1|TRBV28|13
ASNSGGGSYNEQF
>TRBJ2-7|TRBV11-2|14
ASSPRQGQGLHEQY
>TRBJ2-1|TRBV6-1|13
ASSVSGSSYNEQF
>TRBJ2-1|TRBV20-1|13
SAQTPGPRWGEQF
>TRBJ2-1|TRBV4-2|15
ASSQSIALGGVNEQF
>TRBJ2-3|TRBV28|12
ASTPRVGTDTQY
>TRBJ1-2|TRBV3-1|11
ASSQNRGYGYT
>TRBJ2-6|TRBV6-2/TRBV6-3|17
ASRSRDRPPSSGANVLT
>TRBJ2-1|TRBV5-1|12
ASSLYSGNNEQF
>TRBJ1-1|TRBV6-2/TRBV6-3|11
ASSAPLNTEAF
>TRBJ1-2|TRBV5-5|14
ASIITSRGSVYGYT
>TRBJ2-3|TRBV12-3/TRBV12-4|13
ASSLEAGFTDTQY
>TRBJ2-2|TRBV12-3/TRBV12-4|14
ASRQPGQGVTGELF
>TRBJ1-3|TRBV29-1|12
SVEAAGFGNTIY
>TRBJ2-2|TRBV7-7|13
ASSFDGTVSGELF
>TRBJ2-1|TRBV5-5|14
ASSFPKDRGYNEQF
>TRBJ1-4|TRBV7-9|12
ASSLGPSVEKLF
>TRBJ2-3|TRBV20-1|13
SARASGPSTDTQY
>TRBJ2-7|TRBV12-3/TRBV12-4|14
ASSLAWGQSSYEQY
>TRBJ2-3|TRBV3-1|11
ASSRRTTDTQY
>TRBJ2-2|TRBV7-2|12
ASSPQPQGLELF
>TRBJ1-6|TRBV14|13
ASSQTSGNNSPLH
>TRBJ1-1|TRBV28|12
ASSPDRTFSEAF
>TRBJ2-5|TRBV10-3|9
AISEEETQY
>TRBJ2-3|TRBV4-3|11
ASSQELIDTQY
>TRBJ1-5|TRBV29-1|11
SVTSDSNQPQH
>TRBJ2-5|TRBV5-6|12
ASRYTGDLGTQY